Sequencing of this T cell receptor (beta chain) was carried out in a study of blood T cells in healthy people across ages. Findings and caveats of the study: With age, beta diversity per million T cells declined roughly linearly, significantly by 30 to 40. Both higher diversity and more naive CD4+ cells marked long-lived donors when set against aged donors.

The CDR3 runs to 12 residues. V lost 5 bases, J lost 3 bases, and 8 bases lay in between. CDR1 and CDR2 from the germline V gene are DFQATT and SNEGSKA (reference sequence). Next came a second PCR, run for about 7 to 12 cycles, which used a sample-barcoded 5' primer along with a J-beta primer mix. The template-switch adaptor was a 5' adaptor with 12 random nucleotides. It tagged each cDNA molecule. Via MiXCR, TCRdb re-called the 5' RACE reads, giving one row per CDR3 protein. The sample lists approximately 790,000 distinct CDR3 sequences; roughly 60% were seen once. A word on this clonotype: As yet, its antigen is unknown.

Healthy Caucasian individuals from Russia aged about 6 to 90 served as donors. This clonotype was obtained from a man between 25 and 39 years old in good health. V and J are TRBV20-1 and TRBJ1-5, with D uncertain. Sequenced: blood. The CDR3 coding sequence is TGCAGTGCTCGCCCCGCCAATCAGCCCCAGCATTTT. It encodes CSARPANQPQHF.